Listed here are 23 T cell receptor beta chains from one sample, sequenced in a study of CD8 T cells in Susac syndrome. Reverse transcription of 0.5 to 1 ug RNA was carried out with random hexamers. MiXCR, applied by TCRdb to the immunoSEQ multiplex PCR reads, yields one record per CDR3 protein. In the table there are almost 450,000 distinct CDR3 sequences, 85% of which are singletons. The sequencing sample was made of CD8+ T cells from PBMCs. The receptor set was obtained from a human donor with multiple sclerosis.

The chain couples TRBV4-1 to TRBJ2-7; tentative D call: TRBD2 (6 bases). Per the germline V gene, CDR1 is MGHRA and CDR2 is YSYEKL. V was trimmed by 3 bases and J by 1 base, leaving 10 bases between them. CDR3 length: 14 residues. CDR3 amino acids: CASSHPGLSYEQYF. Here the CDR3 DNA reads TGCGCCAGCAGCCACCCGGGACTGTCCTACGAGCAGTACTTC.

The CDR3 DNA reads TGTGCCAGCAGTTCCTCCGGGCGGGAGGCCTACGAGCAGTACTTC. As protein: CASSSSGREAYEQYF. The chain links TRBV27 to TRBJ2-7; 8 bases match TRBD2. Germline CDR1 reads MNHEY; CDR2 reads SMNVEV (reference sequence). The CDR3 is 15 residues long. V dropped 4 bases and J dropped 2; count of bases not matched to a gene: 7.

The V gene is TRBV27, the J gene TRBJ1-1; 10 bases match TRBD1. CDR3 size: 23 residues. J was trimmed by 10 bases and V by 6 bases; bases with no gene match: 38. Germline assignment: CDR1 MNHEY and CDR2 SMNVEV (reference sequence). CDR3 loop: CASRRVGTGEGRTAPRDLVSAFF. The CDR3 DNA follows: TGTGCCAGCAGACGAGTTGGGACAGGGGAAGGACGAACCGCCCCGAGGGACCTCGTATCAGCTTTCTTT.

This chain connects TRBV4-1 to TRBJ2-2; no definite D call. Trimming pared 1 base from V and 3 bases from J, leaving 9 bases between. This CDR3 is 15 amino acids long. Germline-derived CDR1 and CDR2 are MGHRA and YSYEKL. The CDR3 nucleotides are TGCGCCAGCAGCCAAGGTAGTATGGACACCGGGGAGCTGTTTTTT. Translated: CASSQGSMDTGELFF.

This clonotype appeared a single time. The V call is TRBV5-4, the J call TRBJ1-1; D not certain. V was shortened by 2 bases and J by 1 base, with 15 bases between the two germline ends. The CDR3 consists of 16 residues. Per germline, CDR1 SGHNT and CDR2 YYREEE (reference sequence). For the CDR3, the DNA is TGTGCCAGCAGCTTACACGGAGACCCAACGAACACTGAAGCTTTCTTT. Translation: CASSLHGDPTNTEAFF.

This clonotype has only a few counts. CDR3 sequence (DNA): TGTGCCAGCTCCCCTGAGCCGGGCTACGAGCAGTACTTC. Translated: CASSPEPGYEQYF. The chain carries TRBV18 and TRBJ2-7; unclear D gene. Trimming cost V 6 bases and J 3 bases, with 12 bases left between them. The CDR3 runs 13 residues. The germline CDR1 and CDR2 sequences are KGHSH and LQKENI.

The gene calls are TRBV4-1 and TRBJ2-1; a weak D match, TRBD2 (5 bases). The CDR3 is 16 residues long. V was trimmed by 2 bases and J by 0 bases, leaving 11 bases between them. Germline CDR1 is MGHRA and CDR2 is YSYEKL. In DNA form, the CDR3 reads TGCGCCAGCAGCCAAAGTCGGGGAAGCTCCTACAATGAGCAGTTCTTC. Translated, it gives CASSQSRGSSYNEQFF.

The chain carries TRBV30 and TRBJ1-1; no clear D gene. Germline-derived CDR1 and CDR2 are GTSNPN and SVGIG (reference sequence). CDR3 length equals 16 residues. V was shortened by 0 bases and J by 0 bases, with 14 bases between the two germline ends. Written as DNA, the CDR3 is TGTGCCTGGAGTGTGGTGGCAGAGGATATGAACACTGAAGCTTTCTTT. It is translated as CAWSVVAEDMNTEAFF. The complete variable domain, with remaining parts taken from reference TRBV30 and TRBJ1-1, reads SQTIHQWPATLVQPVGSPLSLECTVEGTSNPNLYWYRQAAGRGLQLLFYSVGIGQISSEVPQNLSASRPQDRQFILSSKKLLLSDSGFYLCAWSVVAEDMNTEAFFGQGTRLTVV.

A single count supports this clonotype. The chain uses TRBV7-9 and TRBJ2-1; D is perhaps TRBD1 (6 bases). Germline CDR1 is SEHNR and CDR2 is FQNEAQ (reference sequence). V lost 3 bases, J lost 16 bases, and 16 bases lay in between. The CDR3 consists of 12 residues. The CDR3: CASSLDSDRNFF. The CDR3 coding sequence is TGTGCCAGCAGCTTGGACAGCGATCGCAATTTCTTC.

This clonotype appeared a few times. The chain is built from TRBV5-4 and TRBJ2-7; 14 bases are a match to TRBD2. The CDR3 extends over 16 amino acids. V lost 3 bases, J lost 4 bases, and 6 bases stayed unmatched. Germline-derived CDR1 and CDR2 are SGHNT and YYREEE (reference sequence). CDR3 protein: CASSSGLAGDPYEQYF. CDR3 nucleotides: TGTGCCAGCAGCTCGGGACTAGCGGGAGACCCGTACGAGCAGTACTTC. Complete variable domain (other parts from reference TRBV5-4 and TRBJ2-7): ETGVTQSPTHLIKTRGQQVTLRCSSQSGHNTVSWYQQALGQGPQFIFQYYREEENGRGNFPPRFSGLQFPNYSSELNVNALELDDSALYLCASSSGLAGDPYEQYFGPGTRLTVT.

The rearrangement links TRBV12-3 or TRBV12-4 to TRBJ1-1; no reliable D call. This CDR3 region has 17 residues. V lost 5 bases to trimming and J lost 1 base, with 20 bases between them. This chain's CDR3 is CASSRPWVRKGNTEAFF. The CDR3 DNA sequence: TGTGCCAGCAGTCGCCCCTGGGTCCGGAAAGGGAACACTGAAGCTTTCTTT.

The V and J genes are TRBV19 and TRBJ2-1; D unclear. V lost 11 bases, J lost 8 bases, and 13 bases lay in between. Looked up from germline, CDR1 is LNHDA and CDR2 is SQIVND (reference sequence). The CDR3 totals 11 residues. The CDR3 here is CASHQGHEQFF. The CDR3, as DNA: TGTGCCTCCCATCAAGGCCATGAGCAGTTCTTC.

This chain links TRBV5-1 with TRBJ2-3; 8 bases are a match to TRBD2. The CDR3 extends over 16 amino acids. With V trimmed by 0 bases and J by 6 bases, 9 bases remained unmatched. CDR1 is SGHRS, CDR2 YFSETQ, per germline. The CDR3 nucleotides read TGCGCCAGCAGCTTGGAGGGGCTAGCGGGCGGGGATACGCAGTATTTT. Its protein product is CASSLEGLAGGDTQYF.

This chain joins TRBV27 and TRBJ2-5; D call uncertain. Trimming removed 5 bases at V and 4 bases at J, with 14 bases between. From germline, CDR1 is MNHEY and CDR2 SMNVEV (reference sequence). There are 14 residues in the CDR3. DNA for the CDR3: TGTGCCAGCAGTCCCGGTTTGTACGGAGAGACCCAGTACTTC. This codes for CASSPGLYGETQYF.

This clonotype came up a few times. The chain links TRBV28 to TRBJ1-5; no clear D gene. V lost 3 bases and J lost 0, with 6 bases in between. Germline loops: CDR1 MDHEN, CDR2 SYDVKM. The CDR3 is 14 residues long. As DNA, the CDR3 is TGTGCCAGCAGTTTGGCGGATAGCAATCAGCCCCAGCATTTT. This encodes CASSLADSNQPQHF. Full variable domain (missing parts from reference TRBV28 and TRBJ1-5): DVKVTQSSRYLVKRTGEKVFLECVQDMDHENMFWYRQDPGLGLRLIYFSYDVKMKEKGDIPEGYSVSREKKERFSLILESASTNQTSMYLCASSLADSNQPQHFGDGTRLSIL.

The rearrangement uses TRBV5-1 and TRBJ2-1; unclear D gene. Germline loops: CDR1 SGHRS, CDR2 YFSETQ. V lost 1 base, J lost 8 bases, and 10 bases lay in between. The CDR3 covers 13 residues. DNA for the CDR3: TGCGCCAGCAGCTTGTGGCAGTTCCATGAGCAGTTCTTC. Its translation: CASSLWQFHEQFF.

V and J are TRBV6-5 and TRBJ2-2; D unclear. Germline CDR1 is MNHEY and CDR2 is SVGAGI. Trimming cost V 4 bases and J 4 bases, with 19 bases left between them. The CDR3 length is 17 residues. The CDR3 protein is CASSSDGLSWRTGELFF. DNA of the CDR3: TGTGCCAGCAGTTCCGACGGCCTGAGTTGGCGCACCGGGGAGCTGTTTTTT.

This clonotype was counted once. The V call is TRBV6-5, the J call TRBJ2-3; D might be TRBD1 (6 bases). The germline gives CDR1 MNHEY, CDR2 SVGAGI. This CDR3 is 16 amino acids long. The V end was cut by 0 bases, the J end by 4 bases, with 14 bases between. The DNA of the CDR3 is TGTGCCAGCAGTTACTCCTTGGCAGGGGAAGCAGATACGCAGTATTTT. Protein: CASSYSLAGEADTQYF.

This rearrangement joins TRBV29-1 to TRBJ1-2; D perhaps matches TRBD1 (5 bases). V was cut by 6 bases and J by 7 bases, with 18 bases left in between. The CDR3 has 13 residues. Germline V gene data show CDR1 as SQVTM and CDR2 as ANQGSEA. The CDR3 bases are TGCAGCGTAGCGGGACCCCCCTGGCTTGGCTACACCTTC. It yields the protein CSVAGPPWLGYTF.

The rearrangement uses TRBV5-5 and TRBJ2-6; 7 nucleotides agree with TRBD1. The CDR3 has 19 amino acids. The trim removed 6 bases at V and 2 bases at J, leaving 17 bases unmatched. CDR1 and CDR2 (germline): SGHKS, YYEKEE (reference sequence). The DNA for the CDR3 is TGTGCCAGCACCCCAGATACAGGGGTGCTGATCCCTGGGGCCAACGTCCTGACTTTC. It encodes CASTPDTGVLIPGANVLTF.

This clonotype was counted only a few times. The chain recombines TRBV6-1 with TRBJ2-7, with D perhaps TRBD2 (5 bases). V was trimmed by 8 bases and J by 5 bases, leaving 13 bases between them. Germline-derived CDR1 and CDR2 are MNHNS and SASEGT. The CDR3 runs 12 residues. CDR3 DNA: TGTGCCAGCCGTACTAGTAGCCACGAGCAGTACTTC. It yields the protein CASRTSSHEQYF.

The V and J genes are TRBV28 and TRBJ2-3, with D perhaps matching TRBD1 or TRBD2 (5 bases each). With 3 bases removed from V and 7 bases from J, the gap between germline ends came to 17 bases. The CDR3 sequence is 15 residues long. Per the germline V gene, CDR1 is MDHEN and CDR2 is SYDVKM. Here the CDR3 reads CASSFGQPKGHTQYF. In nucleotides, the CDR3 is TGTGCCAGCAGTTTCGGTCAGCCAAAGGGACATACGCAGTATTTT.

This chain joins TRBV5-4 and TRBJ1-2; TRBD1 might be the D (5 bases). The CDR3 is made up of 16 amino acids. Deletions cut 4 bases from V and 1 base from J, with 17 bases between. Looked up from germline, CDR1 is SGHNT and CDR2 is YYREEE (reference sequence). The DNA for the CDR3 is TGTGCCAGCAGCCCGGGGACGTTGGGAAGTAACTATGGCTACACCTTC. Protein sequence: CASSPGTLGSNYGYTF.